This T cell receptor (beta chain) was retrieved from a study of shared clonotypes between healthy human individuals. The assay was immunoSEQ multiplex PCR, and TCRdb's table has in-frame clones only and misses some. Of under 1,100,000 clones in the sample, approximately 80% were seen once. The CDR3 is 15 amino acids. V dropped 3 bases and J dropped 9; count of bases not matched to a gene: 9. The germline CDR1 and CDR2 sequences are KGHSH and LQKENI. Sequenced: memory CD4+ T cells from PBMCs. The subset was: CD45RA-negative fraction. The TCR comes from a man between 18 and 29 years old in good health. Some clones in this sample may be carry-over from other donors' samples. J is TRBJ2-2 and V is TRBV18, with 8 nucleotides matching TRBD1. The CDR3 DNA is TGTGCCAGCTCACCTCGGACAGGGACAACACGGGAGCTGTTTTTT. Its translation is CASSPRTGTTRELFF.